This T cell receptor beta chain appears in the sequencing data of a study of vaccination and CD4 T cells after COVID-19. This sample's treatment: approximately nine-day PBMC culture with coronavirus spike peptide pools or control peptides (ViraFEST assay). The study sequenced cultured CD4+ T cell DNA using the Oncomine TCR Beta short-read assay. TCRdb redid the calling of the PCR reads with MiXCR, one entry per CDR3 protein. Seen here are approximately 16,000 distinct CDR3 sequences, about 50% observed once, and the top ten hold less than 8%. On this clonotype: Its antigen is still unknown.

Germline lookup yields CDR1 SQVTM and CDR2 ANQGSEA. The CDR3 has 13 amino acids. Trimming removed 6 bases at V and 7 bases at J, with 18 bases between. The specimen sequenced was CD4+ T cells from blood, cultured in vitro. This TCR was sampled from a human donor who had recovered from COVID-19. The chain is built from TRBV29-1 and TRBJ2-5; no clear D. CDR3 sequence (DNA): TGCAGCGTGGTCAGAACACCCATGGGGACCCAGTACTTC. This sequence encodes CSVVRTPMGTQYF.